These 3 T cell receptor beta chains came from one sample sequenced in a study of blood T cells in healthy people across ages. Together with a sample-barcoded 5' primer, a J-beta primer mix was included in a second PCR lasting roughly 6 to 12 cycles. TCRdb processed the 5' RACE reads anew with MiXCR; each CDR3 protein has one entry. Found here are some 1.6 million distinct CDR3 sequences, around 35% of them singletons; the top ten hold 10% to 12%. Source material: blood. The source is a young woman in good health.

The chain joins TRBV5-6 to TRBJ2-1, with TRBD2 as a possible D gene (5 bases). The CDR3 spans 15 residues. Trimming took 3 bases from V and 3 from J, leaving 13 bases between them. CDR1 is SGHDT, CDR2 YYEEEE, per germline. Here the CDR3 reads CASSSPKDFYNEQFF. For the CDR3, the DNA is TGTGCCAGCAGCTCCCCCAAGGACTTCTACAATGAGCAGTTCTTC.

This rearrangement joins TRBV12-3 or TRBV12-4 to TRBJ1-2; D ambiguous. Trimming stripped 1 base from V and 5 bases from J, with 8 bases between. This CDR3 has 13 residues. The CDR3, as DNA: TGTGCCAGCAGTTTAGGCCCACAGTATGGCTACACCTTC. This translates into CASSLGPQYGYTF.

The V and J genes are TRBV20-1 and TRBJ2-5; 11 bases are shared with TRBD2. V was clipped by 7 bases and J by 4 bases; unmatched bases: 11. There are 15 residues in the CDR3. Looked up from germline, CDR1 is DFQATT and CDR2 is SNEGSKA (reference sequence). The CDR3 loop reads CSVMTSGVILETQYF. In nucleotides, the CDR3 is TGCAGTGTTATGACTAGCGGGGTTATATTAGAGACCCAGTACTTC.